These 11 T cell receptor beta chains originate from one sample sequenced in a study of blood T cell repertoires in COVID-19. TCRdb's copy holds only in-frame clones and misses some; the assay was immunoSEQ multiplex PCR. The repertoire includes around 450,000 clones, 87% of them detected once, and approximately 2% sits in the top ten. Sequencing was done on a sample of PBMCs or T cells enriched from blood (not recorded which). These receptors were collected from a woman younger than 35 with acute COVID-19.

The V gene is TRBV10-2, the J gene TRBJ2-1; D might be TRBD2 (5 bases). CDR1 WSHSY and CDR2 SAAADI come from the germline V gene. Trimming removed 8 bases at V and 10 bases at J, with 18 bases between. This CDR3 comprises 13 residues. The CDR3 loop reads CASFSATGIEQFF. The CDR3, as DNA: TGCGCCAGCTTTTCCGCGACGGGAATAGAGCAGTTCTTC.

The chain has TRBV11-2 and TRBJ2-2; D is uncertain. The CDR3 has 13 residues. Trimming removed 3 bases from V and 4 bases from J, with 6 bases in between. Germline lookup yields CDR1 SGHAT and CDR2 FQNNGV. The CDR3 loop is CASSFIPTGELFF. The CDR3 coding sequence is TGTGCCAGCAGCTTCATCCCCACCGGGGAGCTGTTTTTT.

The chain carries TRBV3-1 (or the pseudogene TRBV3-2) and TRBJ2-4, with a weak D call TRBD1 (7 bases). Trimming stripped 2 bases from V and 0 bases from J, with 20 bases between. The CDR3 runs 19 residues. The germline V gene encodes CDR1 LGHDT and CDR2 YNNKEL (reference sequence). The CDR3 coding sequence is TGTGCCAGCAGCCAACCGGCAGGGGGGTTTGAGCTAGCCAAAAACATTCAGTACTTC. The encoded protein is CASSQPAGGFELAKNIQYF.

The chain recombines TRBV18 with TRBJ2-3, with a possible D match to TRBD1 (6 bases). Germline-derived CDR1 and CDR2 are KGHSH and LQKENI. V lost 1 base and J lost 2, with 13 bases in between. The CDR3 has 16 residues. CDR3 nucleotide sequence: TGTGCCAGCTCACCACGAGGGGGATACCTCACAGATACGCAGTATTTT. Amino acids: CASSPRGGYLTDTQYF. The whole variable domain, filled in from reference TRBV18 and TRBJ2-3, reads NAGVMQNPRHLVRRRGQEARLRCSPMKGHSHVYWYRQLPEEGLKFMVYLQKENIIDESGMPKERFSAEFPKEGPSILRIQQVVRGDSAAYFCASSPRGGYLTDTQYFGPGTRLTVL.

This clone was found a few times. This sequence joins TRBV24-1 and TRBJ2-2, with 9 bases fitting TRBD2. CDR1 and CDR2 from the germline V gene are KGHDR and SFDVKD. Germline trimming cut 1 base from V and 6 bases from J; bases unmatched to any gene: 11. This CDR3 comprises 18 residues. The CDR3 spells CATSDFVGSGSVAGELFF. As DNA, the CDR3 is TGTGCCACCAGTGATTTTGTTGGTAGCGGGAGCGTCGCCGGGGAGCTGTTTTTT.

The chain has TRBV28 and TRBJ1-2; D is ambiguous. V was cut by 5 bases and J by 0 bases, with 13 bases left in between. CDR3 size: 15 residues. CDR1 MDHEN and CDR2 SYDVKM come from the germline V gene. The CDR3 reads CASSQAIITNYGYTF. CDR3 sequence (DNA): TGTGCCAGCAGTCAAGCCATAATCACTAACTATGGCTACACCTTC.

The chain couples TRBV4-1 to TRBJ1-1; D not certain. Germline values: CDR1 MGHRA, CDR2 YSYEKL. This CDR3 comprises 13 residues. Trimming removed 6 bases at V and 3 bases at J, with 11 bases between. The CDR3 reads CASSQRQDTEAFF. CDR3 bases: TGCGCCAGCAGTCAAAGGCAGGACACTGAAGCTTTCTTT.

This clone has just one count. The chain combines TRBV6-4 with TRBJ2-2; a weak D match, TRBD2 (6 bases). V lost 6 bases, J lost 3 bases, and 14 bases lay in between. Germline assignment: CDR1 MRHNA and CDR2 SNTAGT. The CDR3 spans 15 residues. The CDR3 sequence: CASSAMGGDTGELFF. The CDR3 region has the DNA TGTGCCAGCAGCGCCATGGGAGGCGACACCGGGGAGCTGTTTTTT.

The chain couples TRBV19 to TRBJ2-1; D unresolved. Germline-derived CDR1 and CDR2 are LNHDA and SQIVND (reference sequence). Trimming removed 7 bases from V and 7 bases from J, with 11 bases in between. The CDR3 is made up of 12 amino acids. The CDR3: CASMRLENEQFF. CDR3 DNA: TGTGCCAGTATGAGGCTGGAGAATGAGCAGTTCTTC.

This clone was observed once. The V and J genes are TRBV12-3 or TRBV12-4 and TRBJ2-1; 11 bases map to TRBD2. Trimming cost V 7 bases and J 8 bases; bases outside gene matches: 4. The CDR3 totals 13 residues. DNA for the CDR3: TGTGCCAGCATAACTAGCGGGAGCTATGAGCAGTTCTTC. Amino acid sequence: CASITSGSYEQFF.

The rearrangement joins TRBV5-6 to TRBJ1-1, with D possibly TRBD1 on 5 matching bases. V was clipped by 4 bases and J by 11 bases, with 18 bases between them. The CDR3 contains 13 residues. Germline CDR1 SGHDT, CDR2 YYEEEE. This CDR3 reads CASSSDRREVAFF. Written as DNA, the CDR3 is TGTGCCAGCAGCAGTGACAGACGTGAAGTGGCTTTCTTT.